A single sample gave rise to the 13 T cell receptor beta chains below, sequenced in a study of blood T cell repertoires in COVID-19 (dated by TCRdb to the early 2020s). The library relied on the immunoSEQ multiplex PCR assay. This is the immuneACCESS table as TCRdb keeps it, with only in-frame sequences that have V and J called. A part of the clones is gone; compared with another copy, unresolved V genes explain less than half, and the rest is unexplained. Across this sample there are about 150,000 clones, with 88% seen only once. The ten largest clones represent 1.2% of the sample. Sequencing used PBMCs or T cells enriched from blood (not recorded which). These receptor sequences come from a woman in her thirties with acute COVID-19.

The chain recombines TRBV11-1 with TRBJ1-6; D unresolved. The CDR3 totals 13 residues. Looked up from germline, CDR1 is SGHAT and CDR2 is FQDESV (reference sequence). V lost 1 base and J 7 bases, leaving 5 bases between the germline ends. This chain's CDR3 is CASSLESNSPLHF. The CDR3 DNA follows: TGTGCCAGCAGCTTAGAGAGCAATTCACCCCTCCACTTT. Full variable domain (rest looked up from reference TRBV11-1 and TRBJ1-6): EAEVAQSPRYKITEKSQAVAFWCDPISGHATLYWYRQILGQGPELLVQFQDESVVDDSQLPKDRFSAERLKGVDSTLKIQPAELGDSAMYLCASSLESNSPLHFGNGTRLTVT.

The V gene is TRBV28, the J gene TRBJ2-2; 7 nucleotides match TRBD1. The V gene's germline CDR1 is MDHEN and CDR2 SYDVKM. This CDR3 contains 14 residues. V shed 5 bases and J 7 bases; nucleotides not matched to a gene: 7. The CDR3 spells CASSSTGEIGELFF. The CDR3 nucleotides read TGTGCCAGCAGTAGCACAGGGGAAATCGGGGAGCTGTTTTTT.

This clone has a handful of counts. The rearrangement joins TRBV9 to TRBJ1-5; unclear D gene. Trimming cost V 3 bases and J 0 bases, with 16 bases left between them. The V gene's germline CDR1 is SGDLS and CDR2 YYNGEE. The CDR3 is 17 amino acids. CDR3 nucleotide sequence: TGTGCCAGCAGCGCCCCATCGGGAGAACATAGCAATCAGCCCCAGCATTTT. Its protein product is CASSAPSGEHSNQPQHF.

The chain combines TRBV3-1 (or the pseudogene TRBV3-2) with TRBJ2-7, with 9 positions matching TRBD2. This CDR3 region has 17 residues. V trimming: 4 bases; J trimming: 0 bases; junction bases outside the gene matches: 10. Germline loops: CDR1 LGHDT, CDR2 YNNKEL (reference sequence). The CDR3 spells CASSLRAGGSSSYEQYF. CDR3 sequence (DNA): TGTGCCAGCAGCCTAAGGGCGGGAGGGAGTAGCTCCTACGAGCAGTACTTC.

The chain links TRBV5-1 to TRBJ2-3; D might be TRBD1 (5 bases). V dropped 1 base and J dropped 1 base, with 13 bases sitting between them. Germline V gives CDR1 SGHRS, CDR2 YFSETQ. The CDR3 extends over 16 amino acids. DNA for the CDR3: TGCGCCAGCAGCTTGTTACAGGTGATCGGCACAGATACGCAGTATTTT. Encoded protein: CASSLLQVIGTDTQYF.

This clone showed up just a few times. The V and J genes are TRBV28 and TRBJ1-5; 8 bases fit TRBD1. V was clipped by 3 bases and J by 1 base; unmatched bases: 8. Per germline, CDR1 MDHEN and CDR2 SYDVKM. This CDR3 contains 17 residues. The CDR3 sequence: CASSFLDRDWSNQPQHF. Written as DNA, the CDR3 is TGTGCCAGCAGTTTCCTGGACAGGGATTGGAGCAATCAGCCCCAGCATTTT.

This clone was recorded a few times. The gene calls are TRBV15 and TRBJ1-4; D is unresolved. The CDR3 covers 16 residues. Germline V gene data show CDR1 as LNHNV and CDR2 as YYDKDF (reference sequence). V dropped 0 bases and J dropped 5 bases, with 13 bases sitting between them. The CDR3: CATSRDMGAGNEKLFF. DNA of the CDR3: TGTGCCACCAGCAGAGACATGGGCGCCGGAAATGAAAAACTGTTTTTT.

This clone turned up a few times. The chain uses TRBV18 and TRBJ2-3; D gene ambiguous. CDR3 length: 13 amino acids. Trimming removed 4 bases at V and 4 bases at J, with 9 bases between. Germline V gives CDR1 KGHSH, CDR2 LQKENI. CDR3 region: CASSRLEADTQYF. For the CDR3, the DNA is TGTGCCAGCTCACGCTTAGAGGCAGATACGCAGTATTTT.

The chain is built from TRBV29-1 and TRBJ2-3; 8 bases are a match to TRBD2. Germline V CDR1 and CDR2: SQVTM, ANQGSEA. The CDR3 covers 15 residues. With 6 bases clipped from V and 4 bases from J, the junction kept 12 bases outside the gene matches. CDR3 sequence reads: CSVVGTSAQPDTQYF. DNA of the CDR3: TGCAGCGTGGTAGGGACTAGTGCCCAACCAGATACGCAGTATTTT.

The chain joins TRBV5-1 to TRBJ2-3; D remains ambiguous. The CDR3 spans 13 residues. CDR1 is SGHRS, CDR2 YFSETQ, per germline. Trimming shortened V by 4 bases and J by 3 bases, and 9 bases separated the two germline ends. CDR3: CASSPYLTDTQYF. CDR3 nucleotide sequence: TGCGCCAGCAGCCCCTACCTAACAGATACGCAGTATTTT.

This chain joins TRBV19 and TRBJ2-1, with 7 positions matching TRBD2. The CDR3 totals 14 residues. Germline lookup yields CDR1 LNHDA and CDR2 SQIVND (reference sequence). Trimming at V came to 4 bases and at J to 7 bases, leaving 7 bases not matched to a gene. CDR3 DNA: TGTGCCAGTAGTAAAAGCGGGACTTCGAATGAGCAGTTCTTC. This codes for CASSKSGTSNEQFF.

This sequence joins TRBV9 and TRBJ2-1; TRBD2 agrees at 7 bases. The CDR3 has 16 amino acids. Germline V CDR1 and CDR2: SGDLS, YYNGEE. With V trimmed by 0 bases and J by 8 bases, 11 bases remained unmatched. CDR3 protein: CASSVASLGGIDEQFF. For the CDR3, the DNA is TGTGCCAGCAGCGTAGCAAGCCTGGGAGGGATCGATGAGCAGTTCTTC.

This sequence joins TRBV18 and TRBJ1-3, with a tentative D call TRBD1 (6 bases). The ends were cut back, 3 bases at V and 0 bases at J, with 12 bases in the middle. This CDR3 region has 16 residues. Looked up from germline, CDR1 is KGHSH and CDR2 is LQKENI. The CDR3 DNA reads TGTGCCAGCTCACCCGTACAGGGAAGCTCTGGAAACACCATATATTTT. As protein: CASSPVQGSSGNTIYF.